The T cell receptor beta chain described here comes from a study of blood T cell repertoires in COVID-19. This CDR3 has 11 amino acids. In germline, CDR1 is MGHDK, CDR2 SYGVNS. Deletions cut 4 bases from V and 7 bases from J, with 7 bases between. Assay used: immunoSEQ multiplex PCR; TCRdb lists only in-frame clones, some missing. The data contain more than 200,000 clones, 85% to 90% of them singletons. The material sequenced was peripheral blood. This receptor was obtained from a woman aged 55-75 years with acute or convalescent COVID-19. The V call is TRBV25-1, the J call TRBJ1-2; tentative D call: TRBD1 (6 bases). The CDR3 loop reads CASSGGLGYTF. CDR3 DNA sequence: TGTGCCAGCAGTGGGGGGCTTGGCTACACCTTC.